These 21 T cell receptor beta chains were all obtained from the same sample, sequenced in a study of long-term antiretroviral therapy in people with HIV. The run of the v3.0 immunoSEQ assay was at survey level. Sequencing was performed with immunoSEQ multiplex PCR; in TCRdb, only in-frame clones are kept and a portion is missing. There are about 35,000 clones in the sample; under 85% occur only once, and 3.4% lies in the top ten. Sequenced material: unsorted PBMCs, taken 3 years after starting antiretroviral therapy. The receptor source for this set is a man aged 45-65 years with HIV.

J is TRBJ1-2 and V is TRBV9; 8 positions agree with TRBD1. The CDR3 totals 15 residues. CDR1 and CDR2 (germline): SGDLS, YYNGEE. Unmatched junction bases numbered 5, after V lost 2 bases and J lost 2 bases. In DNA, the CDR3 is TGTGCCAGCAGCGTCCAGGACAGGGCGAACTATGGCTACACCTTC. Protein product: CASSVQDRANYGYTF.

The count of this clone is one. The CDR3 DNA follows: TGTGCCAGCAGTGATTTTCAGGGGGCCGACGAGCAGTACTTC. Protein product: CASSDFQGADEQYF. The chain joins TRBV6-1 to TRBJ2-7; the match to TRBD1 covers 8 bases. The CDR3 extends over 14 amino acids. CDR1 is MNHNS and CDR2 is SASEGT in the germline V gene. Trimming at V came to 3 bases and at J to 5 bases, leaving 6 bases not matched to a gene.

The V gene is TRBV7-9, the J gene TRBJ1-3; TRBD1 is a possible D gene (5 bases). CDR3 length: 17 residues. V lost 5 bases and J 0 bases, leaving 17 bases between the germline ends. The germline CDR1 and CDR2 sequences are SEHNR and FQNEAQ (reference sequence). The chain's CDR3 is CASSRAARESSGNTIYF. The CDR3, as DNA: TGTGCCAGCAGCCGAGCGGCCAGGGAGAGCTCTGGAAACACCATATATTTT.

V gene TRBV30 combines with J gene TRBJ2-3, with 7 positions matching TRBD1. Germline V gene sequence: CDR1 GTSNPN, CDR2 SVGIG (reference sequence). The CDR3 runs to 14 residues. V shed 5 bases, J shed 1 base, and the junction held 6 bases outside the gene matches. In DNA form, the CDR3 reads TGTGCCTGGGAAGACAGGGCGGGCACAGATACGCAGTATTTT. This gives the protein CAWEDRAGTDTQYF.

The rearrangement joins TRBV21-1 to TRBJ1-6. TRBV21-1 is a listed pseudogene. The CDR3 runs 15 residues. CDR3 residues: CASSKVVGVDSPLHF. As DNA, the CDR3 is TGTGCCAGCAGCAAAGTGGTAGGAGTGGATTCACCCCTCCACTTT.

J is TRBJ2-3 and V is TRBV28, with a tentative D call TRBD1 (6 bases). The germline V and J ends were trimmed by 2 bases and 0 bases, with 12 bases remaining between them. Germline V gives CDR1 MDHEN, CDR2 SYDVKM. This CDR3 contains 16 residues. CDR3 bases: TGTGCCAGCAGTTTACGGACAGAATTCAGCACAGATACGCAGTATTTT. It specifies CASSLRTEFSTDTQYF.

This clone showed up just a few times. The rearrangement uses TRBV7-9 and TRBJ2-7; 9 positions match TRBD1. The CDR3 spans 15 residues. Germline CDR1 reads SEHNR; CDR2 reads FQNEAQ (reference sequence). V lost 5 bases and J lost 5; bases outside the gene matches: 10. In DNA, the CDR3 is TGTGCCAGCAGCCCATCAGGGACAGGGTTCCACGAGCAGTACTTC. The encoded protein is CASSPSGTGFHEQYF.

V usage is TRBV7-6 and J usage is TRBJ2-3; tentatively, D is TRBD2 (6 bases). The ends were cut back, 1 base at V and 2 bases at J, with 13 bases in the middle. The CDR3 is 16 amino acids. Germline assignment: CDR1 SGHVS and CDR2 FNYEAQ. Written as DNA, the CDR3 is TGTGCCAGCAGCTTAGAGACTAGGGGCTACACAGATACGCAGTATTTT. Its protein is CASSLETRGYTDTQYF.

The CDR3 loop is CASSLGGFRGNTGELFF. Here the CDR3 DNA reads TGTGCCAGCAGTTTAGGGGGGTTTAGGGGGAACACCGGGGAGCTGTTTTTT. This chain links TRBV28 with TRBJ2-2, with a tentative D call TRBD2 (6 bases). Between the trimmed V and J ends, which lost 2 bases and 1 base, there was a span of 14 bases. The germline gives CDR1 MDHEN, CDR2 SYDVKM. The CDR3 is 17 residues long.

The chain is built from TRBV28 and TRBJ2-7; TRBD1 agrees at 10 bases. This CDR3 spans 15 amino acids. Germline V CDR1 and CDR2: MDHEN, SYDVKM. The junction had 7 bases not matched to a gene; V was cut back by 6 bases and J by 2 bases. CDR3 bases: TGTGCCAGCAGCCCTGGAGGACAGGGGGCCTACGAGCAGTACTTC. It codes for CASSPGGQGAYEQYF. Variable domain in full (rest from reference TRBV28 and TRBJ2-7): DVKVTQSSRYLVKRTGEKVFLECVQDMDHENMFWYRQDPGLGLRLIYFSYDVKMKEKGDIPEGYSVSREKKERFSLILESASTNQTSMYLCASSPGGQGAYEQYFGPGTRLTVT.

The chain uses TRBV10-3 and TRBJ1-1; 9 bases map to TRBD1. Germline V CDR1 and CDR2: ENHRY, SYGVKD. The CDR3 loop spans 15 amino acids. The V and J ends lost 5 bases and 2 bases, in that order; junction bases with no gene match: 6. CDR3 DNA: TGTGCCATCAGTTCTCTGACAGGGGGAAACACTGAAGCTTTCTTT. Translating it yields CAISSLTGGNTEAFF.

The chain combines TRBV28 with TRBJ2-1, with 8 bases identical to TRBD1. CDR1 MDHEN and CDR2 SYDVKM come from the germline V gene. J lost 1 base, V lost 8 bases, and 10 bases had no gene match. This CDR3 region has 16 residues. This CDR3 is CASCPGGARSYNEQFF. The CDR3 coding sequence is TGTGCCAGCTGTCCAGGGGGCGCCCGGTCCTACAATGAGCAGTTCTTC.

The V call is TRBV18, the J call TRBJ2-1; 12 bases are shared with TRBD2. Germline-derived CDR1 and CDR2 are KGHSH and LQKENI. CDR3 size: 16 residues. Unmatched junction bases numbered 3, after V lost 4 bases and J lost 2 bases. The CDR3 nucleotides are TGTGCCAGCTCACGTGGACTAGCGGGAACCTACAATGAGCAGTTCTTC. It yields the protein CASSRGLAGTYNEQFF.

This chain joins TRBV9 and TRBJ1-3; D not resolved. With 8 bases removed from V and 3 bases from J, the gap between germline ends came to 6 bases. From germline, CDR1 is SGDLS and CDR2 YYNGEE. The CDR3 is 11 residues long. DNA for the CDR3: TGTGCCAGTCCCTTTGGAAACACCATATATTTT. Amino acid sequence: CASPFGNTIYF.

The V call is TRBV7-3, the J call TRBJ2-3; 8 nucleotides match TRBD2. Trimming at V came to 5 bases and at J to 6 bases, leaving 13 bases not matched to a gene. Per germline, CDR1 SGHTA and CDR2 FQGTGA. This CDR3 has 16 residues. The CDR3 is CASSPGASGLGDTQYF. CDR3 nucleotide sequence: TGTGCCAGCAGCCCGGGCGCTAGCGGGTTGGGTGATACGCAGTATTTT.

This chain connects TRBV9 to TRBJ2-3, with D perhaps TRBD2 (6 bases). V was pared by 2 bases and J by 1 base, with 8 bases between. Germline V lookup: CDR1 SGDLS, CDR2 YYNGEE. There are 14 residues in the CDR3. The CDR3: CASSVVAGTDTQYF. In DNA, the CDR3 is TGTGCCAGCAGCGTGGTAGCGGGCACAGATACGCAGTATTTT.

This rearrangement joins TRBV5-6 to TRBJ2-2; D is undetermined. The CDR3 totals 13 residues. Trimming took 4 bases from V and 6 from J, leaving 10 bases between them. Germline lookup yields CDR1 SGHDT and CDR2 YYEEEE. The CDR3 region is CASSPIYPGELFF. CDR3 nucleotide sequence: TGTGCCAGCAGCCCCATATATCCCGGGGAGCTGTTTTTT.

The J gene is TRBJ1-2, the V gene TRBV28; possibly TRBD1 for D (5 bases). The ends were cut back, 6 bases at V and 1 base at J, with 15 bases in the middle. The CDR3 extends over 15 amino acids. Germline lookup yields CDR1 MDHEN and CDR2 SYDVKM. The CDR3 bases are TGTGCCAGCAGGTCGCCGGGGGGACGTAACTATGGCTACACCTTC. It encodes CASRSPGGRNYGYTF.

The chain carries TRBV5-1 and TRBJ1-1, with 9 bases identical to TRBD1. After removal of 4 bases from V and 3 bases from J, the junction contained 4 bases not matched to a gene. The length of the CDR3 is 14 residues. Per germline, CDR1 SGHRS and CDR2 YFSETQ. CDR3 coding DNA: TGCGCCAGCAGCCCACAGGGGGCGTACACTGAAGCTTTCTTT. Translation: CASSPQGAYTEAFF. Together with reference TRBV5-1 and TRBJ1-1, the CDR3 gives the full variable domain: KAGVTQTPRYLIKTRGQQVTLSCSPISGHRSVSWYQQTPGQGLQFLFEYFSETQRNKGNFPGRFSGRQFSNSRSEMNVSTLELGDSALYLCASSPQGAYTEAFFGQGTRLTVV.

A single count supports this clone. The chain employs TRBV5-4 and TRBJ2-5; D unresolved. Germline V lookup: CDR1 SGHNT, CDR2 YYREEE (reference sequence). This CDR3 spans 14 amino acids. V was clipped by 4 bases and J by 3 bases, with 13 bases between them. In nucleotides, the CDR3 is TGTGCCAGCAGCCCGTCTGATGGAGAAGAGACCCAGTACTTC. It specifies CASSPSDGEETQYF.

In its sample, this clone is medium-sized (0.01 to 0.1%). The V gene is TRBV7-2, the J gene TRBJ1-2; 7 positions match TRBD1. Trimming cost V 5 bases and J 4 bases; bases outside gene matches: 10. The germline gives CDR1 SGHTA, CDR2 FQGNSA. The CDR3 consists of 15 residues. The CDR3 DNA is TGTGCCAGCAGCCCACAGACAGGGCCTCTCTATGGCTACACCTTC. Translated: CASSPQTGPLYGYTF.